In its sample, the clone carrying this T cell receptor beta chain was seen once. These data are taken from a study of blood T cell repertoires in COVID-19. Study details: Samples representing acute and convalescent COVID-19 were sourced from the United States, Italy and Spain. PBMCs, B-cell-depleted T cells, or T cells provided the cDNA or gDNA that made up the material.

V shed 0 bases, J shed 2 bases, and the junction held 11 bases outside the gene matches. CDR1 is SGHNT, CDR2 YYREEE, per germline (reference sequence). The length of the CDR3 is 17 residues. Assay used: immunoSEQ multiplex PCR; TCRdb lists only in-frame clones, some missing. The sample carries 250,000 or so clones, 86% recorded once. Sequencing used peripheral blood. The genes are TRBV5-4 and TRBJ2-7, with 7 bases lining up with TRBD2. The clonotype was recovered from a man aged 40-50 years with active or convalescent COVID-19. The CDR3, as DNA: TGTGCCAGCAGCTTGGTGGTAGCGGGCCCAACCGCCTACGAGCAGTACTTC. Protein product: CASSLVVAGPTAYEQYF.